These T cell receptor beta chains were read from a single sample in a study of T cell repertoires in ileal Crohn's disease. The table came from immunoSEQ multiplex PCR; TCRdb's copy has only in-frame clones and leaves some out. The repertoire holds roughly 13,000 clones, less than 85% seen once, with over 4.5% in the top ten. Specimen: ileal tissue. The source of these receptors is an adult with Crohn's disease. The CDR3 runs from the conserved cysteine through the conserved F or W. A D gene is named only where the DNA matches it firmly. Expanded clones are given a class, and other clones once, few, many or no size at all.

-	TRBV5-1	TRBJ1-3	-	TGCGCCAGCAGCAGGGACGTCGCGGACTCTGGAAACACCATATATTTT	CASSRDVADSGNTIYF
few	TRBV25-1	TRBJ1-1	-	TGTGCCAGCAGTCCGGGTGGGGCTGGAACTGAAGCTTTCTTT	CASSPGGAGTEAFF
-	TRBV30	TRBJ2-6	-	TGTGCCTGGTCGGACCTTCAATCTGGGGCCAACGTCCTGACTTTC	CAWSDLQSGANVLTF
-	TRBV7-8	TRBJ1-5	-	TGTGCCAGCAGCTTAGCCACCTATAGCAATCAGCCCCAGCATTTT	CASSLATYSNQPQHF
-	TRBV19	TRBJ2-2	-	TGTGCCAGTGCAAGGGCGGGGGAGCTGTTTTTT	CASARAGELFF
-	TRBV30	TRBJ1-5	-	TGTGCCTGGAGTGTACCAGGCCCCGATAATGACAATCAGCCCCAGCATTTT	CAWSVPGPDNDNQPQHF
-	TRBV6-6	TRBJ2-6	-	TGTGCCAGCAGTTACTCGGGTGTTAATCTGACTTTC	CASSYSGVNLTF
-	TRBV10-3	TRBJ2-7	-	TGTGCCATCAGTAGTGGGATCTCCTACGAGCAGTACTTC	CAISSGISYEQYF
medium-sized	TRBV5-5	TRBJ1-3	-	TGTGCCAGCAGCTTGGGCAGCTCCACTGGAAACACCATATATTTT	CASSLGSSTGNTIYF
once	TRBV5-1	TRBJ2-3	-	TGCGCCAGCAGCTTGAGAAGCGGGGATACGCAGTATTTT	CASSLRSGDTQYF
-	TRBV18	TRBJ2-3	-	TGTGCCAGCTCACCACGGTTCGGGCGGGGGCCCCTCACAGATACGCAGTATTTT	CASSPRFGRGPLTDTQYF
-	TRBV6-1	TRBJ1-2	-	TGTGCCAGCAGCTTGACAGGCGACTATGGCTACACCTTC	CASSLTGDYGYTF
once	TRBV6-1	TRBJ1-1	-	TGTGCCAGCAGTGCTTCCGGACTGAACACTGAAGCTTTCTTT	CASSASGLNTEAFF
-	TRBV18	TRBJ1-3	-	TGTGCCACCTCGGGGGCAGTGTTAAGCTCTGGAAACACCATATATTTT	CATSGAVLSSGNTIYF
few	TRBV5-1	TRBJ2-5	TRBD2	TGCGCCAGCAGCAAATCCGGGACTAGCGGACAAGAGACCCAGTACTTC	CASSKSGTSGQETQYF
-	TRBV5-1	TRBJ1-2	-	TGCGCCAGCAGCTTGGCCGACAGGTCTAACTATGGCTACACCTTC	CASSLADRSNYGYTF
few	TRBV9	TRBJ2-3	-	TGTGCCAGCAGCGTAGGGCTGGGCGGGCTTAGCACAGATACGCAGTATTTT	CASSVGLGGLSTDTQYF
-	TRBV14	TRBJ1-5	TRBD1	TGTGCCAGCAGCCAAACAGGGGCACACCAGCCCCAGCATTTT	CASSQTGAHQPQHF
few	TRBV6-1	TRBJ1-4	-	TGTGCCAGCAGTGGGACGGTTGCAACTAATGAAAAACTGTTTTTT	CASSGTVATNEKLFF
few	TRBV11-3	TRBJ1-1	-	TGTGCCAGCAGCACAGGACAGTCTGAAGCTTTCTTT	CASSTGQSEAFF
-	TRBV19	TRBJ1-6	-	TGTGCCAGTAGTTTACAGGGTGCATCACCCCTCCACTTT	CASSLQGASPLHF
once	TRBV11-1	TRBJ2-5	TRBD2	TGTGCCAGCAGCACGCGAACTAGCGGGGTTGAGACCCAGTACTTC	CASSTRTSGVETQYF
-	TRBV28	TRBJ2-7	TRBD1	TGTGCCAGCACCAGGGACAGGTACGAGCAGTACTTC	CASTRDRYEQYF
-	TRBV2	TRBJ1-6	TRBD1	TGTGCCAGCAGCGGTACCGGGACAGATAATTCACCCCTCCACTTT	CASSGTGTDNSPLHF
once	TRBV5-1	TRBJ2-1	TRBD1	TGCGCCAGCAGCCCCATTCCGGGACAGGGAAGGGAGCAGTTCTTC	CASSPIPGQGREQFF
-	TRBV11-2	TRBJ2-7	-	TGTGCCAGCAGCTTAACCCTAGAGGGCTACGAGCAGTACTTC	CASSLTLEGYEQYF
-	TRBV5-5	TRBJ2-5	-	TGTGCCAGCAGCTTGTGGGGTTCTGGGGAGACCCAGTACTTC	CASSLWGSGETQYF
-	TRBV7-9	TRBJ1-1	TRBD1	TGTGCCAGCAGCTCCCCCGTCGGGACAGAGAACACTGAAGCTTTCTTT	CASSSPVGTENTEAFF
-	TRBV2	TRBJ1-2	-	TGTGCCAGCAGTGGGAACCGCTATGGCTACACCTTC	CASSGNRYGYTF
-	TRBV6-5	TRBJ2-1	TRBD2	TGTGCCAGCAGTGGGGGACTAGCCAATGAGCAGTTCTTC	CASSGGLANEQFF
-	TRBV4-1	TRBJ1-2	-	TGCGCCAGCAGCCAAGATTTGGAATATGGCTACACCTTC	CASSQDLEYGYTF
-	TRBV7-9	TRBJ1-5	TRBD1	TGTGCCAGCAGCGCGGACAGGGGCGGAATCGGGCGGAATCAGCCCCAGCATTTT	CASSADRGGIGRNQPQHF
-	TRBV29-1	TRBJ1-1	TRBD1	TGCAGCGTACCCAGGGGGTGGTCGAACACTGAAGCTTTCTTT	CSVPRGWSNTEAFF
-	TRBV5-1	TRBJ2-7	-	TGCGCCAGCAGCTTTCGGGATAAATTCTACGAGCAGTACTTC	CASSFRDKFYEQYF
few	TRBV5-1	TRBJ1-1	-	TGCGCCAGCCGATCGGGGGCGGGGGGCACTGAAGCTTTCTTT	CASRSGAGGTEAFF
few	TRBV20-1	TRBJ1-6	-	TGCAGTGCTCGAGGGGAAGGACCCCTCCACTTT	CSARGEGPLHF
-	TRBV11-2	TRBJ2-5	-	TGTGCCAGCAGCTTATTCGCGGGGGCGGAGACCCAGTACTTC	CASSLFAGAETQYF
-	TRBV6-1	TRBJ2-7	TRBD1	TGTGCCAGCAGTCCGCGGACAGGGAGAGACGAGCAGTACTTC	CASSPRTGRDEQYF
-	TRBV7-8	TRBJ2-7	-	TGTGCCAGCAGCTTAGCAGACAGGCAGTACTTC	CASSLADRQYF
-	TRBV15	TRBJ1-1	-	TGTGCCACCAGCAGAGGGGACAACGAGATGAACACTGAAGCTTTCTTT	CATSRGDNEMNTEAFF
-	TRBV7-2	TRBJ2-5	TRBD2	TGTGCCAGCAGCTTAGGGACTAGCGGGAGTACCAAAACCCAGTACTTC	CASSLGTSGSTKTQYF
once	TRBV5-1	TRBJ2-5	-	TGCGCCAGCAGCCTTGACGCATTTCAATACTTC	CASSLDAFQYF
-	TRBV10-2	TRBJ1-4	TRBD1	TGCGCCAGCCAAGGACAGGGACACCAAAAACTGTTTTTT	CASQGQGHQKLFF